These 18 T cell receptor beta chains came from one sample sequenced in a study of T cells in narcolepsy. The data were produced by immunoSEQ multiplex PCR, yet TCRdb's version contains in-frame clones alone and is incomplete. This table has 2,300 or so clones, 20% to 30% appearing once. These receptors are not linked to any known antigen. Material for sequencing was cultured CD4+ T cells from cerebrospinal fluid. These receptors were obtained from a human donor with narcolepsy.

There are a few counts of this clone. The CDR3 bases are TGTGCCAGCTCAACAAAGCCCCGGGGTTTGACCAGCTACGAGCAGTACTTC. Amino acids: CASSTKPRGLTSYEQYF. The chain combines TRBV18 with TRBJ2-7, with D perhaps matching TRBD2 (5 bases). V lost 5 bases and J 3 bases, leaving 23 bases between the germline ends. This CDR3 region has 17 residues. The V gene's germline CDR1 is KGHSH and CDR2 LQKENI.

Within the sample, this clone is medium-sized. CDR3 in amino acids: CASSIPPGLSAYEQYF. The CDR3 nucleotides read TGTGCCAGTAGTATCCCCCCGGGACTTTCTGCCTACGAGCAGTACTTC. The gene calls are TRBV19 and TRBJ2-7; TRBD2 is a possible D gene (6 bases). There are 16 residues in the CDR3. CDR1 is LNHDA and CDR2 is SQIVND in the germline V gene (reference sequence). V dropped 3 bases and J dropped 2 bases, with 17 bases sitting between them.

This clone was seen a few times. DNA of the CDR3: TGTGCCAGCTCAAATGGCGGATCCTCTGGGGCCAACGTCCTGACTTTC. Its protein product is CASSNGGSSGANVLTF. The chain recombines TRBV18 with TRBJ2-6; D not certain. The CDR3 runs to 16 residues. The V gene's germline CDR1 is KGHSH and CDR2 LQKENI. V was cut by 5 bases and J by 0 bases, with 11 bases left in between.

This clone has more than one count but fewer than ten. The chain carries TRBV1 and TRBJ2-3; TRBD2 reflects the table's D call only, with no check against the DNA. TRBV1 is labeled a pseudogene. CDR3 length: 14 amino acids. CDR3 in amino acids: CTSSRGGPADTQYF. The CDR3 nucleotides are TGCACCAGCAGCCGGGGGGGCCCCGCAGATACGCAGTATTTT.

In its sample, this clone ranks as medium-sized. This sequence joins TRBV5-3 and TRBJ2-2; perhaps TRBD2 as D (6 bases). TRBV5-3 is annotated as an ORF whose role is uncertain. The CDR3 contains 18 residues. Deletions cut 0 bases from V and 7 bases from J, with 22 bases between. The DNA of the CDR3 is TGTGCCAGAAGCTTGGCCGTTAGTCTAGCGAGTAAATTCGGGGAGCTGTTTTTT. Translated: CARSLAVSLASKFGELFF.

The chain recombines TRBV5-4 with TRBJ1-3; 9 positions agree with TRBD1. CDR3 length: 16 residues. Germline V gene lookup returns CDR1 SGHNT and CDR2 YYREEE (reference sequence). V gave up 4 bases and J gave up 7 bases; unmatched junction bases: 12. In DNA form, the CDR3 reads TGTGCCAGCAGCCAAGATCCGGGACAGGGTGAGAACACCATATATTTT. Translation: CASSQDPGQGENTIYF.

This clone was seen more than once but under ten times. The rearrangement uses TRBV10-2 and TRBJ2-3; 14 bases match TRBD2. The CDR3 contains 18 residues. CDR1 and CDR2 (germline): WSHSY, SAAADI. Trimming at V came to 6 bases and at J to 1 base, leaving 9 bases not matched to a gene. CDR3 sequence reads: CASRRLAGGGLGTDTQYF. The CDR3 DNA follows: TGCGCCAGCAGGCGACTAGCGGGGGGGGGACTGGGCACAGATACGCAGTATTTT.

There are a few counts of this clone. A junction end diverges from the germline sequence, so it may reflect a read error. The chain couples TRBV4-1 to TRBJ2-7; D gene uncertain. The CDR3 is 13 residues long. In germline, CDR1 is MGHRA, CDR2 YSYEKL. The CDR3 sequence: CASSQKGTHEQYF. CDR3 in DNA: TGTGCCAGCAGCCAGAAGGGAACCCACGAGCAGTACTTC.

The chain recombines TRBV28 with TRBJ2-7; no firm D call. Looked up from germline, CDR1 is MDHEN and CDR2 is SYDVKM. This CDR3 has 11 amino acids. V was clipped by 4 bases and J by 7 bases, with 8 bases between them. The CDR3 sequence is CASSSTLEQYF. CDR3 bases: TGTGCCAGCAGTTCTACGTTGGAGCAGTACTTC.

V usage is TRBV27 and J usage is TRBJ1-5, with unresolved D. The CDR3 spans 12 residues. Germline V gene data show CDR1 as MNHEY and CDR2 as SMNVEV (reference sequence). Trimming shortened V by 8 bases and J by 1 base, and 6 bases separated the two germline ends. In nucleotides, the CDR3 is TGTGCCAGCGGTTACAGCAATCAGCCCCAGCATTTT. Translation: CASGYSNQPQHF.

This clone is labeled as medium-sized. The chain couples TRBV5-1 to TRBJ1-2; tentative D call: TRBD1 (5 bases). The length of the CDR3 is 16 residues. Trimming left V 0 bases short and J 6 bases short, with 18 bases between. CDR1 SGHRS and CDR2 YFSETQ come from the germline V gene. The CDR3 loop reads CASSLAPGGGVHGYTF. The CDR3 bases are TGCGCCAGCAGCTTGGCCCCCGGGGGAGGAGTACATGGCTACACCTTC.

This clone turned up a few times. The rearrangement uses TRBV5-6 and TRBJ1-2, with 9 positions matching TRBD1. Germline values: CDR1 SGHDT, CDR2 YYEEEE. The CDR3 spans 17 residues. Trimming at V came to 2 bases and at J to 5 bases, leaving 13 bases not matched to a gene. CDR3 loop: CASSFDPVDRGSYGYTF. The CDR3 coding sequence is TGTGCCAGCAGCTTCGATCCCGTGGACAGGGGATCGTATGGCTACACCTTC. Complete variable domain (other parts from reference TRBV5-6 and TRBJ1-2): DAGVTQSPTHLIKTRGQQVTLRCSPKSGHDTVSWYQQALGQGPQFIFQYYEEEERQRGNFPDRFSGHQFPNYSSELNVNALLLGDSALYLCASSFDPVDRGSYGYTFGSGTRLTVV.

In DNA, the CDR3 is TGTGCCAGCAGCCCCGGAGGTGGAGGACAGGTCTATGGCTACACCTTC. This codes for CASSPGGGGQVYGYTF. This sequence joins TRBV5-5 and TRBJ1-2; 7 bases map to TRBD1. CDR1 SGHKS and CDR2 YYEKEE come from the germline V gene (reference sequence). V lost 4 bases, J lost 4 bases, and 13 bases stayed unmatched. The CDR3 has 16 residues.

V and J are TRBV19 and TRBJ1-2; perhaps TRBD1 as D (5 bases). Trimming cost V 7 bases and J 0 bases, with 12 bases left between them. This CDR3 has 14 amino acids. From germline, CDR1 is LNHDA and CDR2 SQIVND (reference sequence). Here the CDR3 reads CASTLMGPNYGYTF. CDR3 coding DNA: TGTGCCAGTACCTTAATGGGGCCTAACTATGGCTACACCTTC.

The chain joins TRBV7-3 to TRBJ2-7, with unresolved D. V was shortened by 4 bases and J by 3 bases, with 16 bases between the two germline ends. There are 15 residues in the CDR3. Germline V gene data show CDR1 as SGHTA and CDR2 as FQGTGA. For the CDR3, the DNA is TGTGCCAGCAGCTCCTTTTGGCGGAGCGACTACGAGCAGTACTTC. This gives the protein CASSSFWRSDYEQYF.

By frequency in the sample, this clone is medium-sized. The chain combines TRBV14 with TRBJ2-1; a weak D match, TRBD2 (6 bases). Germline V CDR1 and CDR2: SGHDN, FVKESK. The CDR3 covers 15 residues. The V and J ends lost 1 base and 5 bases respectively, with 12 bases between them. The CDR3, as DNA: TGTGCCAGCAGCCAAGGACTAGGGAAGAACAATGAGCAGTTCTTC. Translating gives CASSQGLGKNNEQFF.

The genes are TRBV5-1 and TRBJ2-7; 9 bases match TRBD2. From germline, CDR1 is SGHRS and CDR2 YFSETQ. The CDR3 runs 15 residues. The V segment lost 4 bases and the J segment 1 base; nucleotides outside the gene matches: 6. In nucleotides, the CDR3 is TGCGCCAGCAGCGCTGCGGGGGGGAGGTCCTACGAGCAGTACTTC. Its protein product is CASSAAGGRSYEQYF.

The chain combines TRBV2 with TRBJ2-7, with 7 bases identical to TRBD1. With V trimmed by 6 bases and J by 5 bases, 13 bases remained unmatched. There are 15 residues in the CDR3. The germline CDR1 and CDR2 sequences are SNHLY and FYNNEI. The CDR3 is CASSSDRARIDEQYF. The CDR3 region has the DNA TGTGCCAGCAGCTCCGACAGGGCGAGGATTGACGAGCAGTACTTC.